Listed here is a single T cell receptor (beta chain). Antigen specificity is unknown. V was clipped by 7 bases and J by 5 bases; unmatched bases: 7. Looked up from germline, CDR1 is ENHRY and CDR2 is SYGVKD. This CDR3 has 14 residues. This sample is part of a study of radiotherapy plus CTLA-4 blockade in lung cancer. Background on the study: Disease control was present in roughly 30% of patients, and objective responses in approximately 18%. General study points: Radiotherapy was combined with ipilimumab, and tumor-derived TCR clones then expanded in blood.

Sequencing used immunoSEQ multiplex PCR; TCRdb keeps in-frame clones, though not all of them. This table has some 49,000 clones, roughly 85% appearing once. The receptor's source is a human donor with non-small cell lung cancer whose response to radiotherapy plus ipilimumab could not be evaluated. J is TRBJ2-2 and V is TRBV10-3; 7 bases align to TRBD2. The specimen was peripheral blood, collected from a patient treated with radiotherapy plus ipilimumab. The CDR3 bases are TGTGCCATCAACCCCGGGACTACAACCGGGGAGCTGTTTTTT. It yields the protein CAINPGTTTGELFF.